The sequence of this T cell receptor (beta chain) was determined in a study of T cell changes during pregnancy in multiple sclerosis. Sequencing was performed with immunoSEQ multiplex PCR; in TCRdb, only in-frame clones are kept and a portion is missing. The sample shows tens of thousands of clones, roughly 90% of them seen only once. The CDR3 extends over 16 amino acids. Trimming cost V 4 bases and J 1 base, with 11 bases left between them. Germline CDR1 PRHDT, CDR2 FYEKMQ (reference sequence). The sequencing here drew on CD8+ T cells from peripheral blood mononuclear cells, taken before pregnancy. The genes are TRBV13 and TRBJ2-6; weak D call: TRBD2 (5 bases). The source of this sequence is a female donor with multiple sclerosis, enrolled in a pregnancy study. The CDR3 DNA is TGTGCCAGCAGCTCCCGGAGGAGATCTGGGGCCAACGTCCTGACTTTC. Its protein product is CASSSRRRSGANVLTF.